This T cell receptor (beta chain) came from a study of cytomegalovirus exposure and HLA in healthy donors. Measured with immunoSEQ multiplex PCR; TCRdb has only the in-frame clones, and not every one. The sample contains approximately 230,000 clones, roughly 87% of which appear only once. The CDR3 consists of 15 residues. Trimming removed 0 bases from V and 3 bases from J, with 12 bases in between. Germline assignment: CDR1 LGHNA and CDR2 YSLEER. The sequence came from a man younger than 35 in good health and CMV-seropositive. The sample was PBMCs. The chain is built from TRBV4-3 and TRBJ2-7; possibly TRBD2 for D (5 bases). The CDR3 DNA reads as TGCGCCAGCAGCCAAGAACTGGGGAGAAACTACGAGCAGTACTTC. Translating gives CASSQELGRNYEQYF.